Listed here are 4 T cell receptor beta chains from one sample, sequenced in a study of OX40 agonist ivuxolimab in advanced cancers. Using immunoSEQ multiplex PCR, the repertoire was profiled, and TCRdb retains in-frame clones only, with some absent. The sample shows about 75,000 clones, roughly nine tenths of them seen only once. The specimen comprised CD4+ or CD8+ T cells sorted from blood, sampled in a trial of the OX40 agonist ivuxolimab. The source is an adult with an advanced solid tumor such as melanoma, head and neck, liver or kidney cancer.

This clone is a singleton in its sample. In DNA, the CDR3 is TGTGCCAGCAGGCCGGGACAGTACCAAGAGACCCAGTACTTC. Its translation is CASRPGQYQETQYF. The gene calls are TRBV2 and TRBJ2-5, with 7 bases fitting TRBD1. This CDR3 has 14 amino acids. Losses at the gene ends were 6 bases for V and 0 bases for J; bases not matched to a gene: 4. The germline gives CDR1 SNHLY, CDR2 FYNNEI.

J is TRBJ2-7 and V is TRBV7-9; D is possibly TRBD2 (5 bases). The CDR3 sequence is 14 residues long. Per the germline V gene, CDR1 is SEHNR and CDR2 is FQNEAQ (reference sequence). Deletions cut 0 bases from V and 5 bases from J, with 11 bases between. CDR3 sequence reads: CASSLARGKDEQYF. CDR3 nucleotide sequence: TGTGCCAGCAGCTTAGCTCGGGGAAAGGACGAGCAGTACTTC.

The chain links TRBV6-6 to TRBJ1-1; 9 bases are a match to TRBD1. Germline V gives CDR1 MNHNY, CDR2 SVGAGI (reference sequence). The CDR3 sequence is 14 residues long. V trimming: 6 bases; J trimming: 2 bases; junction bases outside the gene matches: 4. This CDR3 is CASSQDRGNTEAFF. For the CDR3, the DNA is TGTGCCAGCAGCCAGGACAGGGGCAACACTGAAGCTTTCTTT.

The chain joins TRBV21-1 to TRBJ1-3. TRBV21-1 is reported as a pseudogene. The CDR3 runs 14 residues. The CDR3 nucleotides are TGTGCCAGCAGCACGTTTTTTTCTGGAAACACCATATATTTT. It codes for CASSTFFSGNTIYF.